The 29 T cell receptor beta chains given below trace back to one sample, sequenced in a study of identical twins. Each CDR3 protein gets one entry after TCRdb re-called the 5' RACE reads with MiXCR. The sample records approximately 630,000 distinct CDR3 sequences, about 7% being singletons. The same sample was also studied in work on yellow fever vaccine responses in identical twins.

Sequences were obtained from PBMCs. The receptors come from a woman between 18 and 29 years old in good health.

The genes are TRBV20-1 and TRBJ1-1, with a possible D match to TRBD1 (5 bases). Trimming removed 2 bases from V and 3 bases from J, with 16 bases in between. This CDR3 spans 15 amino acids. Germline loops: CDR1 DFQATT, CDR2 SNEGSKA (reference sequence). The CDR3 coding sequence is TGCAGTGCTAGACCCCCCAGACTGGGGGACACTGAAGCTTTCTTT. Its translation: CSARPPRLGDTEAFF.

The chain has TRBV3-1 and TRBJ2-5, with TRBD2 identical over 11 bases. J was trimmed by 3 bases and V by 1 base; bases with no gene match: 7. The CDR3 contains 17 residues. CDR1 is LGHDT, CDR2 YNNKEL, per germline (reference sequence). The CDR3 here is CASSQGLAGPKKETQYF. The CDR3 bases are TGTGCCAGCAGCCAAGGACTAGCGGGGCCAAAAAAAGAGACCCAGTACTTC.

In its sample, this clonotype was seen a few times. The rearrangement joins TRBV20-1 to TRBJ2-4, with D perhaps assigned TRBD1 or TRBD2 (5 bases each). CDR1 and CDR2 from the germline V gene are DFQATT and SNEGSKA (reference sequence). Trimming removed 4 bases from V and 1 base from J, with 17 bases in between. This CDR3 contains 16 residues. CDR3 sequence (DNA): TGCAGTGCTATCTTCCGGGGCCCCGGGGCCAAAAACATTCAGTACTTC. Its protein product is CSAIFRGPGAKNIQYF.

On this clonotype itself: The junction shows a germline mismatch at one end, possibly a read error. The CDR3 protein is CACSDPGHGYTF. CDR3 in DNA: TGTGCCTGCAGTGATCCCGGACATGGCTACACCTTC. The J gene is TRBJ1-2, the V gene TRBV25-1; no clear D. The CDR3 extends over 12 amino acids. Germline CDR1 is MGHDK and CDR2 is SYGVNS.

This clonotype was observed a handful of times. The rearrangement uses TRBV5-1 and TRBJ2-7; 9 bases align to TRBD1. Germline loops: CDR1 SGHRS, CDR2 YFSETQ. Trimming took 4 bases from V and 5 from J; bases not matched to a gene: 7. The CDR3 is 14 amino acids. CDR3 protein: CASSVGQGGHEQYF. CDR3 sequence (DNA): TGCGCCAGCAGCGTGGGACAGGGCGGCCACGAGCAGTACTTC. The complete variable domain, with remaining parts taken from reference TRBV5-1 and TRBJ2-7, reads KAGVTQTPRYLIKTRGQQVTLSCSPISGHRSVSWYQQTPGQGLQFLFEYFSETQRNKGNFPGRFSGRQFSNSRSEMNVSTLELGDSALYLCASSVGQGGHEQYFGPGTRLTVT.

This chain joins TRBV7-7 and TRBJ2-1, with a tentative D call TRBD1 (5 bases). Trimming removed 5 bases from V and 1 base from J, with 12 bases in between. The germline gives CDR1 SSHAT, CDR2 FNYEAQ (reference sequence). The CDR3 spans 15 residues. The CDR3 bases are TGTGCCAGCAGCCCGGTGACAGCGTCCTACAATGAGCAGTTCTTC. It yields the protein CASSPVTASYNEQFF.

This clonotype has just a few counts. The chain employs TRBV20-1 and TRBJ1-2, with D uncertain. V lost 5 bases and J lost 6, with 16 bases in between. The CDR3 loop spans 13 amino acids. Germline V gene lookup returns CDR1 DFQATT and CDR2 SNEGSKA (reference sequence). CDR3 loop: CSAPRGNEDGYTF. DNA for the CDR3: TGCAGTGCTCCCCGTGGGAATGAGGATGGCTACACCTTC.

V usage is TRBV12-3 or TRBV12-4 and J usage is TRBJ2-3, with 8 bases that match TRBD1. The J segment lost 6 bases and the V segment lost 5 bases, leaving 10 bases of the junction unmatched. The CDR3 has 15 residues. CDR3 sequence: CASSPDRAFEDTQYF. DNA of the CDR3: TGTGCCAGCAGTCCGGACAGGGCCTTTGAGGATACGCAGTATTTT.

The gene calls are TRBV29-1 and TRBJ2-1, with D possibly TRBD2 on 5 matching bases. Germline-derived CDR1 and CDR2 are SQVTM and ANQGSEA. This CDR3 spans 12 amino acids. Trimming pared 2 bases from V and 13 bases from J, leaving 15 bases between. This chain's CDR3 is CSVENSESHQFF. The CDR3 nucleotides are TGCAGCGTTGAAAATAGCGAGTCCCACCAGTTCTTC.

This clonotype showed up just a few times. The V gene is TRBV20-1, the J gene TRBJ1-4, with unresolved D. V was clipped by 0 bases and J by 5 bases, with 7 bases between them. Germline V CDR1 and CDR2: DFQATT, SNEGSKA (reference sequence). The CDR3 contains 13 residues. The CDR3 spells CSAREKLNEKLFF. Written as DNA, the CDR3 is TGCAGTGCTAGAGAAAAACTAAATGAAAAACTGTTTTTT.

This clonotype occurred many times. The chain uses TRBV5-1 and TRBJ2-5; TRBD1 matches 7 bases. Germline V gene sequence: CDR1 SGHRS, CDR2 YFSETQ. The CDR3 is 16 amino acids. Trimming removed 3 bases from V and 1 base from J; junction bases left unmatched: 9. CDR3 sequence: CASSSSWDSSQETQYF. The DNA of the CDR3 is TGCGCCAGCAGCTCCTCATGGGACAGTAGCCAAGAGACCCAGTACTTC.

This clonotype was counted ten times or more. The chain employs TRBV7-2 and TRBJ2-3; TRBD2 matches at 7 bases. Germline trimming cut 4 bases from V and 6 bases from J; bases unmatched to any gene: 13. In germline, CDR1 is SGHTA, CDR2 FQGNSA. The CDR3 sequence is 16 residues long. Here the CDR3 DNA reads TGTGCCAGCAGCTCGTACGGGACTACCTGGCGGGATACGCAGTATTTT. Its translation: CASSSYGTTWRDTQYF.

This clonotype has more than one count but fewer than ten. The chain's CDR3 is CASSFSGTEQYF. The CDR3 nucleotides are TGTGCCAGCAGCTTTTCGGGGACCGAGCAGTACTTC. This rearrangement joins TRBV5-5 to TRBJ2-7; D tentatively fits TRBD1 or TRBD2 (5 bases each). Germline V gene sequence: CDR1 SGHKS, CDR2 YYEKEE (reference sequence). V dropped 2 bases and J dropped 6 bases, with 9 bases sitting between them. CDR3 length: 12 residues.

There are a few counts of this clonotype. This chain links TRBV5-1 with TRBJ2-5; possible D gene TRBD2, 7 bases. Per germline, CDR1 SGHRS and CDR2 YFSETQ. The CDR3 has 17 amino acids. V was trimmed by 0 bases and J by 2 bases, leaving 17 bases between them. The CDR3 is CASSLAGGGSPQETQYF. DNA for the CDR3: TGCGCCAGCAGCTTGGCTGGGGGGGGCTCCCCACAAGAGACCCAGTACTTC.

Note on this clonotype: A read error may explain this, as a much larger clone is one base away. This chain connects TRBV25-1 to TRBJ2-2; D gene uncertain. CDR3 length: 17 amino acids. The ends were cut back, 2 bases at V and 3 bases at J, with 16 bases in the middle. Per germline, CDR1 MGHDK and CDR2 SYGVNS. As DNA, the CDR3 is TGTGCCAGCAGTGAAGTTGTGGGGTCAGTATACACCGGGGAGCTGTTTTTT. It yields the protein CASSEVVGSVYTGELFF. Full variable domain (missing parts from reference TRBV25-1 and TRBJ2-2): EADIYQTPRYLVIGTGKKITLECSQTMGHDKMYWYQQDPGMELHLIHYSYGVNSTEKGDLSSESTVSRIRTEHFPLTLESARPSHTSQYLCASSEVVGSVYTGELFFGEGSRLTVL.

CDR3 nucleotides: TGTGCCACCAGTGACTCGACTACCGGGACTAGCGGGAGTTTGAGGCCCTACAATGAGCAGTTCTTC. Translation: CATSDSTTGTSGSLRPYNEQFF. The chain links TRBV24-1 to TRBJ2-1; 14 nucleotides match TRBD2. CDR3 length equals 22 residues. Germline values: CDR1 KGHDR, CDR2 SFDVKD. After removal of 4 bases from V and 2 bases from J, the junction contained 18 bases not matched to a gene.

The V gene is TRBV29-1, the J gene TRBJ2-1; 8 bases agree with TRBD2. J was trimmed by 6 bases and V by 5 bases; bases with no gene match: 3. The CDR3 contains 12 residues. Germline CDR1 reads SQVTM; CDR2 reads ANQGSEA. The CDR3 is CSVRTSFNEQFF. The CDR3 DNA reads TGCAGCGTTAGGACTAGCTTCAATGAGCAGTTCTTC.

The chain couples TRBV10-3 to TRBJ2-1; perhaps D is TRBD1 or TRBD2 (5 bases each). CDR1 is ENHRY and CDR2 is SYGVKD in the germline V gene. With 8 bases removed from V and 7 bases from J, the gap between germline ends came to 21 bases. This CDR3 is built from 15 residues. This chain's CDR3 is CAISTAQATGNEQFF. Here the CDR3 DNA reads TGTGCCATCTCCACTGCACAGGCCACGGGGAATGAGCAGTTCTTC.

This clonotype was observed a handful of times. The rearrangement joins TRBV27 to TRBJ2-3; D gene ambiguous. The CDR3 extends over 16 amino acids. The germline V gene encodes CDR1 MNHEY and CDR2 SMNVEV (reference sequence). Deletions cut 6 bases from V and 2 bases from J, with 18 bases between. Here the CDR3 reads CASRWVCFRLTDTQYF. The CDR3, as DNA: TGTGCCAGCAGATGGGTGTGTTTCCGCCTCACAGATACGCAGTATTTT.

There are many counts of this clonotype. The chain combines TRBV7-9 with TRBJ1-1; D is unresolved. The CDR3 has 11 residues. CDR1 is SEHNR, CDR2 FQNEAQ, per germline (reference sequence). V lost 7 bases, J lost 2 bases, and 5 bases lay in between. CDR3 DNA: TGTGCCAGCACCCAAAACACTGAAGCTTTCTTT. It specifies CASTQNTEAFF.

This clonotype was found many times. This chain uses TRBV27 with TRBJ2-3; 12 nucleotides line up with TRBD2. The CDR3 runs 16 residues. The V and J ends lost 4 bases and 3 bases, in that order; junction bases with no gene match: 5. The germline gives CDR1 MNHEY, CDR2 SMNVEV (reference sequence). Here the CDR3 DNA reads TGTGCCAGCAGTTCCCGACTAGCGGGGGAGACAGATACGCAGTATTTT. It encodes CASSSRLAGETDTQYF.

This clonotype was counted ten times or more. This rearrangement joins TRBV12-3 or TRBV12-4 to TRBJ2-5, with 9 bases aligning to TRBD2. J gave up 0 bases and V 1 base, and 12 bases lay outside the gene matches. The CDR3 is 19 residues long. CDR3 residues: CASSLGLTSGRSYQETQYF. Written as DNA, the CDR3 is TGTGCCAGCAGTTTAGGTCTGACTAGCGGACGATCTTACCAAGAGACCCAGTACTTC.

Many counts were recorded for this clonotype. The chain couples TRBV6-2 or TRBV6-3 to TRBJ2-7; D unresolved. The CDR3 runs 18 residues. Germline V CDR1 and CDR2: MNHEY, SVGEGT. Trimming removed 0 bases from V and 3 bases from J, with 21 bases in between. The CDR3: CASSYSRTYPQVFYEQYV. The DNA for the CDR3 is TGTGCCAGCAGTTACTCGAGGACCTACCCCCAGGTTTTCTACGAGCAGTACGTC.

This clonotype was found many times. At one of its ends the junction is not consistent with the germline gene, which may arise from a read error. The genes are TRBV5-1 and TRBJ1-1, with D hard to call. CDR3 length equals 14 residues. In germline, CDR1 is SGHRS, CDR2 YFSETQ. The CDR3 DNA reads TGTGCCAGCAGCCCCAGGACGGTGAACACTGAAGCTTTCTTT. Translation gives CASSPRTVNTEAFF.

A few counts support this clonotype. V gene TRBV19 combines with J gene TRBJ2-3, with no clear D. Germline V gives CDR1 LNHDA, CDR2 SQIVND (reference sequence). The CDR3 spans 15 residues. The ends were cut back, 6 bases at V and 0 bases at J, with 13 bases in the middle. CDR3 protein: CASSWVLGSTDTQYF. CDR3 nucleotide sequence: TGTGCCAGTAGCTGGGTTCTGGGTAGCACAGATACGCAGTATTTT.

This clonotype was counted many times. This chain joins TRBV7-9 and TRBJ2-4; unclear D gene. CDR1 and CDR2 (germline): SEHNR, FQNEAQ (reference sequence). This CDR3 comprises 14 residues. The V end lost 1 base, the J end lost 0 bases, and 4 bases lay between the germline ends. CDR3 sequence (DNA): TGTGCCAGCAGCTTAGAACTAGCCAAAAACATTCAGTACTTC. Translation: CASSLELAKNIQYF.

This clonotype occurred many times. The CDR3 sequence: CASSYGNYNEQFF. DNA of the CDR3: TGCGCCAGCAGCTACGGGAATTACAATGAGCAGTTCTTC. The rearrangement uses TRBV4-1 and TRBJ2-1; TRBD2 is a possible D gene (5 bases). CDR1 and CDR2 (germline): MGHRA, YSYEKL. V lost 5 bases, J lost 4 bases, and 9 bases lay in between. This CDR3 has 13 amino acids.

The rearrangement joins TRBV18 to TRBJ2-1, with a weak D call TRBD1 (6 bases). This CDR3 comprises 18 residues. The germline V gene has CDR1 KGHSH and CDR2 LQKENI. V lost 1 base and J lost 0, with 16 bases in between. This CDR3 reads CASSPRSTGSSSYNEQFF. CDR3 bases: TGTGCCAGCTCACCACGATCAACAGGGTCGAGCTCCTACAATGAGCAGTTCTTC.

In its sample, this clonotype was seen many times. The rearrangement joins TRBV2 to TRBJ1-6, with a possible D match to TRBD1 (6 bases). The CDR3 is 15 residues long. Deletions cut 5 bases from V and 9 bases from J, with 17 bases between. CDR1 is SNHLY, CDR2 FYNNEI, per germline. The CDR3 bases are TGTGCCAGCAGTTGGGGGGCCAAAGGGTTTTCACCCCTCCACTTT. Translated, it gives CASSWGAKGFSPLHF. The variable domain in full, with the rest retrieved from reference TRBV2 and TRBJ1-6, is EPEVTQTPSHQVTQMGQEVILRCVPISNHLYFYWYRQILGQKVEFLVSFYNNEISEKSEIFDDQFSVERPDGSNFTLKIRSTKLEDSAMYFCASSWGAKGFSPLHFGNGTRLTVT.